Presented here are 6 T cell receptor beta chains from one specimen sequenced in a study of pediatric ulcerative colitis. Sequencing was performed with immunoSEQ multiplex PCR; in TCRdb, only in-frame clones are kept and a portion is missing. The table shows roughly 60,000 clones, with 87% occurring only once. Sequenced material: blood. Every receptor here comes from a boy between 10 and 17 years old who was a control in a study of pediatric ulcerative colitis.

The chain joins TRBV6-6 to TRBJ2-5, with unresolved D. V lost 2 bases, J lost 5 bases, and 6 bases lay in between. In germline, CDR1 is MNHNY, CDR2 SVGAGI (reference sequence). The CDR3 loop spans 12 amino acids. The CDR3 loop is CASSYLRETQYF. The CDR3 region has the DNA TGTGCCAGCAGTTACCTGAGGGAGACCCAGTACTTC.

The chain recombines TRBV5-4 with TRBJ2-5, with 9 bases that match TRBD1. V lost 3 bases and J lost 4; bases outside the gene matches: 7. Germline V gene lookup returns CDR1 SGHNT and CDR2 YYREEE (reference sequence). The CDR3 length is 15 residues. CDR3 loop: CASSSGQGVAETQYF. The CDR3 DNA follows: TGTGCCAGCAGCTCGGGACAGGGCGTGGCAGAGACCCAGTACTTC.

CDR3 sequence (DNA): TGTGCCAGCAGTGAGCAGAGCGGGAGACACAATGAGCAGTTCTTC. Translated, it gives CASSEQSGRHNEQFF. The rearrangement joins TRBV25-1 to TRBJ2-1; 8 bases fit TRBD2. The V segment lost 3 bases and the J segment 5 bases; nucleotides outside the gene matches: 6. In germline, CDR1 is MGHDK, CDR2 SYGVNS. The CDR3 extends over 15 amino acids.

The V call is TRBV9, the J call TRBJ2-2; perhaps TRBD2 as D (6 bases). This CDR3 region has 16 residues. Trimming removed 3 bases from V and 5 bases from J, with 17 bases in between. Germline CDR1 is SGDLS and CDR2 is YYNGEE. The CDR3 nucleotides are TGTGCCAGCAGCGCCGGTGGGACTCCGGGGACCGGGGAGCTGTTTTTT. This sequence encodes CASSAGGTPGTGELFF. Complete variable domain (other parts from reference TRBV9 and TRBJ2-2): DSGVTQTPKHLITATGQRVTLRCSPRSGDLSVYWYQQSLDQGLQFLIQYYNGEERAKGNILERFSAQQFPDLHSELNLSSLELGDSALYFCASSAGGTPGTGELFFGEGSRLTVL.

The V and J genes are TRBV5-1 and TRBJ2-1; possible D gene TRBD1, 7 bases. Germline lookup yields CDR1 SGHRS and CDR2 YFSETQ. The CDR3 totals 15 residues. The ends were cut back, 7 bases at V and 2 bases at J, with 16 bases in the middle. The CDR3 reads CASSFGGGAYNEQFF. For the CDR3, the DNA is TGCGCCAGCTCCTTCGGAGGGGGCGCCTACAATGAGCAGTTCTTC.

The chain combines TRBV6-4 with TRBJ2-3; D is possibly TRBD1 (5 bases). Germline V CDR1 and CDR2: MRHNA, SNTAGT. V dropped 4 bases and J dropped 1 base, with 9 bases sitting between them. CDR3 length equals 14 residues. The CDR3 nucleotides are TGTGCCAGCAGTGTCCAGGGTGGCACAGATACGCAGTATTTT. Encoded protein: CASSVQGGTDTQYF.